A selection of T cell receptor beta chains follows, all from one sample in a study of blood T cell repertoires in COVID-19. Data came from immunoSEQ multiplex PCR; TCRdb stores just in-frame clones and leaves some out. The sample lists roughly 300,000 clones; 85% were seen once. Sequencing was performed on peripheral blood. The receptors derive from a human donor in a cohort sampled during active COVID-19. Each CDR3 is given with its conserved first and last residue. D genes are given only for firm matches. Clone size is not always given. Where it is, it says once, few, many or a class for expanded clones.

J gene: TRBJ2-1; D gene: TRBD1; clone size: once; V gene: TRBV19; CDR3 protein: CASTPAGGIVEQFF; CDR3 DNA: TGTGCCAGCACCCCAGCAGGGGGTATCGTTGAGCAGTTCTTC
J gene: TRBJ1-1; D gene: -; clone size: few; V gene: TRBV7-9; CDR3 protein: CASSYYRDNTEAFF; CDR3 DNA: TGTGCCAGCAGCTACTACAGGGATAACACTGAAGCTTTCTTT
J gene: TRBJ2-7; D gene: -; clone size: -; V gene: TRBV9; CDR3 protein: CASSGGGTYEQYF; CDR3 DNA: TGTGCCAGCAGCGGAGGCGGTACCTACGAGCAGTACTTC
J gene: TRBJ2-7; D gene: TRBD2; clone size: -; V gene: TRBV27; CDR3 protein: CASSWTSGAYEQYF; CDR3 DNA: TGTGCCAGCAGTTGGACTAGCGGGGCCTACGAGCAGTACTTC
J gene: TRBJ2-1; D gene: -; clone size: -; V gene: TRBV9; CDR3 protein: CASSVVGGPMGEQFF; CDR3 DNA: TGTGCCAGCAGCGTAGTAGGAGGGCCGATGGGTGAGCAGTTCTTC
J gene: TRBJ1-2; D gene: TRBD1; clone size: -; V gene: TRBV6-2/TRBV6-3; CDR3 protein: CASSYGRGYRGYTF; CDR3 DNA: TGTGCCAGCAGTTACGGCAGGGGGTATCGTGGCTACACCTTC
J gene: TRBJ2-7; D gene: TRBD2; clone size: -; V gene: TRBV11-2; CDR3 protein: CASSQRTSGPTAYF; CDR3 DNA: TGTGCCAGCAGCCAGCGGACTAGCGGCCCCACGGCGTACTTC
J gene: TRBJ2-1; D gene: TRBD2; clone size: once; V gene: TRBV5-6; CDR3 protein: CASSLGLAGAVQFF; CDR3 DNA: TGTGCCAGCAGCTTAGGACTAGCGGGAGCAGTGCAGTTCTTC
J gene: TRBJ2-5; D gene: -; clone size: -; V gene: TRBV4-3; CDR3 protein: CASSQEYFPETQYF; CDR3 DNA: TGCGCCAGCAGCCAAGAATACTTCCCAGAGACCCAGTACTTC
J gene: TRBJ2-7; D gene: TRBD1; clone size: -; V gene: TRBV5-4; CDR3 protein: CASSMMGQYYEQYF; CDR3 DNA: TGTGCCAGCTCTATGATGGGACAGTACTACGAGCAGTACTTC
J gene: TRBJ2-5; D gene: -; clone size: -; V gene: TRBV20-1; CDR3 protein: CSARMGETQYF; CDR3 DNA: TGCAGTGCTAGGATGGGCGAGACCCAGTACTTC
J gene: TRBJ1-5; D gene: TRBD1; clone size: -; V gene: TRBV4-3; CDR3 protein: CASSQSRDRANQPQHF; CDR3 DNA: TGCGCCAGCAGCCAATCCCGGGACAGGGCCAATCAGCCCCAGCATTTT
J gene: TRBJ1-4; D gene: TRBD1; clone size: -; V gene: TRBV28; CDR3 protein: CASSLDRVEKLFF; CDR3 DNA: TGTGCCAGCAGCCTTGACAGGGTTGAAAAACTGTTTTTT
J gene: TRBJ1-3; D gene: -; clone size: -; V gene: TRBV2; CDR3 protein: CASSASTSSGNTIYF; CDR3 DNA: TGTGCCAGCAGTGCCTCAACTAGCTCTGGAAACACCATATATTTT
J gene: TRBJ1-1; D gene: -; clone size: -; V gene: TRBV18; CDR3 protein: CASSPQENTEAFF; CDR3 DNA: TGTGCCAGCTCCCCCCAGGAGAACACTGAAGCTTTCTTT
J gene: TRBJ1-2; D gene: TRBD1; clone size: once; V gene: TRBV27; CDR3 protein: CASSLKGGMVIDTF; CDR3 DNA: TGTGCCAGCAGTTTAAAAGGGGGCATGGTAATCGACACCTTC
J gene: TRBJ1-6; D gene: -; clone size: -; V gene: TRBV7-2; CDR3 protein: CASSSGVTYNSPLHF; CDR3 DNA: TGTGCCAGCAGCTCGGGAGTTACCTATAATTCACCCCTCCACTTT
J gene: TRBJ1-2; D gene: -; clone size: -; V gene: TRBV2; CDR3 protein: CASSAQALKRAEGYTF; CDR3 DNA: TGTGCCAGCAGTGCGCAGGCGTTAAAGAGGGCTGAAGGCTACACCTTC
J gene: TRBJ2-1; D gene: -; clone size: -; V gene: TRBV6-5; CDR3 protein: CASSSTGAYNEQFF; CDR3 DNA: TGTGCCAGCAGTTCGACAGGCGCCTACAATGAGCAGTTCTTC
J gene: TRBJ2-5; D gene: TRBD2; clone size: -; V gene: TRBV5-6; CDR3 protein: CASSLGLAGPQETQYF; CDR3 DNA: TGTGCCAGCAGCCTTGGACTAGCGGGCCCCCAAGAGACCCAGTACTTC
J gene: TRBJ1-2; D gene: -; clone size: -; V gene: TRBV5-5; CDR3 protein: CASSLDFYGYTF; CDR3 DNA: TGTGCCAGCAGCCTGGACTTCTATGGCTACACCTTC
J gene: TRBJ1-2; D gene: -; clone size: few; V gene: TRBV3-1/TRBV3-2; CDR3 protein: CASSQLASLYGYTF; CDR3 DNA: TGTGCCAGCAGCCAATTAGCGAGCCTTTATGGCTACACCTTC
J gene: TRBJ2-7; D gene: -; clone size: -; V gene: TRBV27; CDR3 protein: CASSPSTGAYEQYF; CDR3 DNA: TGTGCCAGCAGTCCCTCGACAGGCGCATACGAGCAGTACTTC
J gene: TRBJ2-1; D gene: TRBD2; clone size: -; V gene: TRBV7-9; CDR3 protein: CASSLGVVGAGDNEQFF; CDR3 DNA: TGTGCCAGCAGCTTAGGTGTAGTAGGGGCGGGGGACAATGAGCAGTTCTTC
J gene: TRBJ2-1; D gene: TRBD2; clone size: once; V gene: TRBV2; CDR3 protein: CASSERTSSYNEQFF; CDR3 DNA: TGTGCCAGCAGTGAGAGGACTAGCTCCTACAATGAGCAGTTCTTC
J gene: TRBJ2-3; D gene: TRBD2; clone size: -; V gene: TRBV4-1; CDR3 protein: CASSHLAGDDTQYF; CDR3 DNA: TGCGCCAGCAGCCACCTAGCGGGAGACGATACGCAGTATTTT
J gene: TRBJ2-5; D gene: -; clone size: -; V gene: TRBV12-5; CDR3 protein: CASGLAIQETQYF; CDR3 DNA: TGTGCTAGTGGTTTGGCAATCCAGGAGACCCAGTACTTC
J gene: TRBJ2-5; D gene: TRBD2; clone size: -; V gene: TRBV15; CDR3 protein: CATSRTSGKETQYF; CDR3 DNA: TGTGCCACCAGCAGGACTAGCGGTAAAGAGACCCAGTACTTC
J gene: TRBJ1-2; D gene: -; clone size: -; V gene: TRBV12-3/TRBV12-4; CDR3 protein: CASRPTGMRGYTF; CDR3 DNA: TGTGCCAGCAGACCGACGGGGATGCGTGGCTACACCTTC
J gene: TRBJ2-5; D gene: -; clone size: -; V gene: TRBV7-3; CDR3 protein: CASSFRYLAYQETQYF; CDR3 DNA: TGTGCCAGCAGCTTTAGGTACTTAGCTTACCAAGAGACCCAGTACTTC
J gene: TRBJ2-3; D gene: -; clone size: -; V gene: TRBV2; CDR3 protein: CASSYRGTDTQYF; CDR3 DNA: TGTGCCAGCTCATATCGGGGTACAGATACGCAGTATTTT
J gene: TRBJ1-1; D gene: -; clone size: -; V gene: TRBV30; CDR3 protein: CAWSGRQAYTEAFF; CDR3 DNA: TGTGCCTGGAGTGGGAGACAGGCATACACTGAAGCTTTCTTT
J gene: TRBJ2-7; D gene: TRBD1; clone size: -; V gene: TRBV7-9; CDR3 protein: CASSPYGQGRAYEQYF; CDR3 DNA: TGTGCCAGCAGCCCTTACGGACAGGGGAGGGCCTACGAGCAGTACTTC
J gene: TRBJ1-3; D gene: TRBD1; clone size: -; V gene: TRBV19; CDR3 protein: CASIGTRGGQATSGNTIYF; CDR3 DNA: TGTGCCAGTATCGGTACCCGGGGTGGACAGGCTACCTCTGGAAACACCATATATTTT
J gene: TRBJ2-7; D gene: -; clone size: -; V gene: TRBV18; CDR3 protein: CASSPSGSYEQYF; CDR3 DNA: TGTGCCAGCTCACCGAGCGGATCCTACGAGCAGTACTTC
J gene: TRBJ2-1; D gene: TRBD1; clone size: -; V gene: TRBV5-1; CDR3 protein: CASSYRDSLYNEQFF; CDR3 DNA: TGCGCCAGCAGCTACCGGGACAGCCTCTACAATGAGCAGTTCTTC
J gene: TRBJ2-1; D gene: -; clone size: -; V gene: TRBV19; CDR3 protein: CASLQRGVVNEQFF; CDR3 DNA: TGTGCCAGTCTTCAGCGCGGAGTAGTAAATGAGCAGTTCTTC
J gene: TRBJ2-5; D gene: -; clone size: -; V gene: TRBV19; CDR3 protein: CASSMRSSIPTGYQETQYF; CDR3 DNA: TGTGCCAGTAGTATGCGTTCGAGTATCCCAACGGGGTACCAAGAGACCCAGTACTTC
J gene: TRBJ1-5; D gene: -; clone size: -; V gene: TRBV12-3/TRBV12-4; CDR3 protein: CASRIEAQPQHF; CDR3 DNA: TGTGCCAGCAGAATCGAAGCCCAGCCCCAGCATTTT
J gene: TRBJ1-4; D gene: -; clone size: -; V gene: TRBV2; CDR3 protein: CASRRRDTINEELFF; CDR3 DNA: TGTGCCAGCAGAAGAAGGGACACAATTAATGAGGAACTGTTTTTT
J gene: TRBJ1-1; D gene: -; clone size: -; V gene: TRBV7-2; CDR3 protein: CASSGPWTTNTEAFF; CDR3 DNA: TGTGCCAGCAGCGGCCCTTGGACAACTAACACTGAAGCTTTCTTT
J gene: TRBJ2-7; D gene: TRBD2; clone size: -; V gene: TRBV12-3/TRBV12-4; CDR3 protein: CASSFRLAYEQYF; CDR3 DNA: TGTGCCAGCAGTTTTAGACTAGCATACGAGCAGTACTTC
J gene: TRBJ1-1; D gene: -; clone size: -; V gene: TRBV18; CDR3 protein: CASSLGGTNTEAFF; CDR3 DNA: TGTGCCAGCTCACTAGGAGGTACGAACACTGAAGCTTTCTTT
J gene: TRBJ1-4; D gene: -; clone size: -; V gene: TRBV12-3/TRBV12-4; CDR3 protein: CASSMALNEKLFF; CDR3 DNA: TGTGCCAGCAGTATGGCCCTCAATGAAAAACTGTTTTTT
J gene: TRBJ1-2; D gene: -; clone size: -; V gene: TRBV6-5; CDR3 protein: CASSNLISGGNGYTF; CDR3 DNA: TGTGCCAGCAGTAATTTAATATCGGGAGGGAATGGCTACACCTTC
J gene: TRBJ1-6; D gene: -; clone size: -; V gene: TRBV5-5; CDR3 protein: CASRAIEQGSNSPLHF; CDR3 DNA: TGTGCCAGCAGAGCGATAGAGCAGGGGTCTAATTCACCCCTCCACTTT
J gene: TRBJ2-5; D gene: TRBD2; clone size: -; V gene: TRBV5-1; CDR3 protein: CASSLGTKEIQYF; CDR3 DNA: TGCGCCAGCAGCCTCGGGACTAAAGAGATCCAGTACTTC
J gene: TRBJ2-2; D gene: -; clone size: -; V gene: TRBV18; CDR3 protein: CASSPSGQNTGELFF; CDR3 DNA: TGTGCCAGCTCACCGTCGGGACAGAACACCGGGGAGCTGTTTTTT
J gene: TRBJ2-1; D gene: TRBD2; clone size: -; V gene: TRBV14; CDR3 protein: CASSQAGLALNLGEQFF; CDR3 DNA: TGTGCCAGCAGCCAAGCCGGACTAGCCTTAAACTTAGGTGAGCAGTTCTTC
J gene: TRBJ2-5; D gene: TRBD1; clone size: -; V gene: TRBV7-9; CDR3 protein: CASSPPGTGIPGATQYF; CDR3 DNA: TGTGCCAGCAGCCCACCCGGGACAGGGATTCCCGGCGCGACCCAGTACTTC
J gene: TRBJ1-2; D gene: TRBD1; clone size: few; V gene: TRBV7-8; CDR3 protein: CASSSGTARIYGYTF; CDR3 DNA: TGTGCCAGCAGCTCCGGGACAGCTAGAATCTATGGCTACACCTTC
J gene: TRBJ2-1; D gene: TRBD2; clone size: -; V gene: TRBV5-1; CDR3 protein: CASSLGGTTYNEQFF; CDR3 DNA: TGCGCCAGCAGCTTGGGAGGGACTACCTACAATGAGCAGTTCTTC
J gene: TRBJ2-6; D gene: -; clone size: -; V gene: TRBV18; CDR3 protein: CASSPIGAGANVLTF; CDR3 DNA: TGTGCCAGCTCACCGATAGGGGCTGGGGCCAACGTCCTGACTTTC
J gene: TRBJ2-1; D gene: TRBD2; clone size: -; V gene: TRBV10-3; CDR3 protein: CAIGTSGYNEQFF; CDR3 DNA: TGTGCCATAGGGACTAGCGGTTACAATGAGCAGTTCTTC
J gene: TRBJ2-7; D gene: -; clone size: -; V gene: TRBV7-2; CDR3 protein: CASSRSRVLTNEQYF; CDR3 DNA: TGTGCCAGCAGTCGAAGTCGGGTTCTCACTAACGAGCAGTACTTC